The T cell receptor (beta chain) described here comes from a study of blood T cell repertoires in COVID-19. This clone turned up a few times. The germline V gene encodes CDR1 SGHTA and CDR2 FQGNSA. The CDR3 loop spans 13 amino acids. V was cut by 4 bases and J by 3 bases, with 9 bases left in between. Authors' data handling: Reference gene primer amplification gave nucleated cell count estimates. Sequencing used immunoSEQ multiplex PCR; TCRdb keeps in-frame clones, though not all of them. From that table come the V and J calls and clone size; the DNA was used to work out D and trimming. This table has roughly 370,000 clones, 87% appearing once. Participants were aged about 18 to 100 years, lived in 25 or so US areas, and enrolled virtually.

The TCR comes from a woman in her 50s who had recovered from COVID-19. Sequences were obtained from PBMCs or T cells enriched from blood (not recorded which). This chain connects TRBV7-2 to TRBJ1-1, with a possible D match to TRBD1 (6 bases). CDR3 sequence (DNA): TGTGCCAGCAGCTGGACAGAAGACACTGAAGCTTTCTTT. Translating gives CASSWTEDTEAFF. The whole variable domain, filled in from reference TRBV7-2 and TRBJ1-1, reads GAGVSQSPSNKVTEKGKDVELRCDPISGHTALYWYRQSLGQGLEFLIYFQGNSAPDKSGLPSDRFSAERTGGSVSTLTIQRTQQEDSAVYLCASSWTEDTEAFFGQGTRLTVV.